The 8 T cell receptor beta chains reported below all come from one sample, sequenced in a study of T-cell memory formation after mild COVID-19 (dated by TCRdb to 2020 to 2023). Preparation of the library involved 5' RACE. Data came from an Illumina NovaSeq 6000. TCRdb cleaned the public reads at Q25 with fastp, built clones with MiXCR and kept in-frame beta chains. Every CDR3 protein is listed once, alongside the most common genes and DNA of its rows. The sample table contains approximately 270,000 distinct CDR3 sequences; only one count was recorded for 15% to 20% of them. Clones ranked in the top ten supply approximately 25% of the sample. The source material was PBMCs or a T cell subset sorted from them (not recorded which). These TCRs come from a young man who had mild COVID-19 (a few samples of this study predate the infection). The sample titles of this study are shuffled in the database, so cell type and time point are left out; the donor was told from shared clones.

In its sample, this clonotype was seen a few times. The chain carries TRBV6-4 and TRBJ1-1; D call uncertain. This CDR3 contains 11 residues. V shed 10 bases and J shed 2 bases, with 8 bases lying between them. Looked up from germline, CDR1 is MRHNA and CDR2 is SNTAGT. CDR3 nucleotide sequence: TGTGCCACCAACACAAACACTGAAGCTTTCTTT. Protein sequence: CATNTNTEAFF.

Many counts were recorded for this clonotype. The CDR3 nucleotides read TGCGCCAGCAGCTTGGGGGGGAGCACCTACAATGAGCAGTTCTTC. Translating gives CASSLGGSTYNEQFF. This sequence joins TRBV5-1 and TRBJ2-1, with D tentatively TRBD1 or TRBD2 (5 bases each). There are 15 residues in the CDR3. Trimming removed 0 bases from V and 2 bases from J, with 9 bases in between. CDR1 and CDR2 (germline): SGHRS, YFSETQ.

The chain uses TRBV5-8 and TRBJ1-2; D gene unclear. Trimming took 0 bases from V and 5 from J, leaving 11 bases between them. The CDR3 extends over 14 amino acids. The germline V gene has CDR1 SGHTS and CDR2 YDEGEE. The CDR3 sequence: CASSLAPGGYGYTF. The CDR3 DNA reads TGTGCCAGCAGCTTGGCTCCAGGAGGGTATGGCTACACCTTC.

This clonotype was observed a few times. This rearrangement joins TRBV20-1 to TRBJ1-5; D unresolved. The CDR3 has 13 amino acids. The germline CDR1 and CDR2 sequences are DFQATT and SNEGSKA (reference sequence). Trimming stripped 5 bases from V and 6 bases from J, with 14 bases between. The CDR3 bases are TGCAGTGCTGGGGAGTCCGGCGGTCAGCCCCAGCATTTT. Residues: CSAGESGGQPQHF.

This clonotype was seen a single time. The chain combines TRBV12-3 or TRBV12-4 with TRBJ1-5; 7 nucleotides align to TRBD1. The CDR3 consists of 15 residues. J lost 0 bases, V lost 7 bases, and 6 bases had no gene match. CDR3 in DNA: TGTGCCAGCACCCTGGACAGGTATAGCAATCAGCCCCAGCATTTT. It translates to CASTLDRYSNQPQHF.

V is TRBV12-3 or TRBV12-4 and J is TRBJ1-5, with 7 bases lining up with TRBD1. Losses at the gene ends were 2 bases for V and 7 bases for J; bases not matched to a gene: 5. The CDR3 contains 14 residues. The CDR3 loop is CASSLQQGNQPQHF. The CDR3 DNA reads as TGTGCCAGCAGTTTACAACAGGGGAACCAGCCCCAGCATTTT.

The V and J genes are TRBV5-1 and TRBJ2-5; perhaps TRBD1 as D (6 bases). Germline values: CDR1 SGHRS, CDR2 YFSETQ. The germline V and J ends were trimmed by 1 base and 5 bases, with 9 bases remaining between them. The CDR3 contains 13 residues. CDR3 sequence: CASSLRGFETQYF. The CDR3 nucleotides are TGCGCCAGCAGCTTGAGGGGGTTCGAGACCCAGTACTTC.

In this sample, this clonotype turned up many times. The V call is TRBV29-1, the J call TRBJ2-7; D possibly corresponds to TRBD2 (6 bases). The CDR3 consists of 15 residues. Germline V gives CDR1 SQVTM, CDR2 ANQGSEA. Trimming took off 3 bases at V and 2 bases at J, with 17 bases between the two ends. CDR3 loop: CSVDRRAIIPYEQYF. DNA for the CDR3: TGCAGCGTTGATCGGAGGGCTATAATCCCCTACGAGCAGTACTTC.